This entry lists 31 T cell receptor beta chains sequenced from one sample in a study of radiation and T cells in renal cell carcinoma. The time point is: blood 2 weeks post-SBRT. Treatment noted: 15 Gy SBRT to primary tumor, nephrectomy 4 weeks later. Produced via immunoSEQ multiplex PCR; TCRdb's table is partial and in-frame only. The data show 150,000 or so clones, approximately 86% seen once. The source material was blood, sampled from a patient whose treatment included radiotherapy and nephrectomy. The receptors derive from a woman in her fifties or sixties with renal cell carcinoma.

The V call is TRBV6-1, the J call TRBJ1-2, with a tentative D call TRBD1 (5 bases). The CDR3 sequence is 12 residues long. The V and J ends lost 6 bases and 4 bases respectively, with 9 bases between them. The germline gives CDR1 MNHNS, CDR2 SASEGT. CDR3 amino acids: CASSPQVYGYTF. DNA for the CDR3: TGTGCCAGCAGCCCACAGGTCTATGGCTACACCTTC.

The rearrangement uses TRBV7-9 and TRBJ2-7; TRBD2 matches at 10 bases. Germline trimming cut 5 bases from V and 3 bases from J; bases unmatched to any gene: 7. The CDR3 covers 15 residues. Germline CDR1 is SEHNR and CDR2 is FQNEAQ (reference sequence). CDR3 sequence: CASSPWTSGDYEQYF. DNA for the CDR3: TGTGCCAGCAGCCCTTGGACTAGCGGAGACTACGAGCAGTACTTC.

The chain has TRBV6-5 and TRBJ2-7; maybe TRBD1 (6 bases). V lost 7 bases to trimming and J lost 2 bases, with 15 bases between them. The CDR3 runs 14 residues. Per germline, CDR1 MNHEY and CDR2 SVGAGI. CDR3 sequence (DNA): TGTGCCAGCACCAAAGGACAGTTCACCTACGAGCAGTACTTC. It yields the protein CASTKGQFTYEQYF.

The chain joins TRBV6-1 to TRBJ1-4, with 7 nucleotides matching TRBD1. Germline V gives CDR1 MNHNS, CDR2 SASEGT. This CDR3 has 15 residues. The V gene end was trimmed by 3 bases and the J gene end by 6 bases; junction bases not matched to a gene: 7. For the CDR3, the DNA is TGTGCCAGCAGTGAGCCGGGACAGAGTTATGAAAAACTGTTTTTT. Translated: CASSEPGQSYEKLFF.

The V and J genes are TRBV2 and TRBJ1-4; a possible D gene is TRBD1 (6 bases). The V end lost 3 bases, the J end lost 4 bases, and 12 bases lay between the germline ends. CDR3 length equals 15 residues. Germline V CDR1 and CDR2: SNHLY, FYNNEI. The CDR3 region is CASSDRDTGNEKLFF. In nucleotides, the CDR3 is TGTGCCAGCAGTGACCGGGACACCGGTAATGAAAAACTGTTTTTT.

This sequence joins TRBV10-3 and TRBJ2-7, with no clear D. Germline CDR1 ENHRY, CDR2 SYGVKD. The CDR3 spans 13 residues. Trimming cost V 2 bases and J 2 bases, with 7 bases left between them. Written as DNA, the CDR3 is TGTGCCATCAGTGAGGTCGGAGCCTACGAGCAGTACTTC. Its protein product is CAISEVGAYEQYF.

The rearrangement uses TRBV2 and TRBJ2-7; D not certain. From germline, CDR1 is SNHLY and CDR2 FYNNEI. CDR3 length equals 14 residues. V gave up 8 bases and J gave up 1 base, with 15 bases separating them. Written as DNA, the CDR3 is TGTGCCAGCGCCCTTTCGCAGGCGTCCTACGAGCAGTACTTC. Translating gives CASALSQASYEQYF.

The chain couples TRBV6-1 to TRBJ2-7, with D possibly TRBD1 on 6 matching bases. In germline, CDR1 is MNHNS, CDR2 SASEGT. V dropped 3 bases and J dropped 2 bases, with 11 bases sitting between them. CDR3 size: 14 residues. Here the CDR3 DNA reads TGTGCCAGCAGTGACCGGACAGAGCCCTACGAGCAGTACTTC. Encoded protein: CASSDRTEPYEQYF.

This clone was counted many times. The V gene is TRBV23-1, the J gene TRBJ2-3, with D tentatively TRBD2 (5 bases). TRBV23-1 is given ORF status, its function remaining uncertain. V lost 3 bases to trimming and J lost 4 bases, with 26 bases between them. This CDR3 region has 19 residues. The CDR3, as DNA: TGCGCCAGCAGTCACCTTCCACTCCTTAGGGAGAGAGGGCCAGATACGCAGTATTTT. It codes for CASSHLPLLRERGPDTQYF.

The chain recombines TRBV7-3 with TRBJ2-7; D gene unclear. Trimming left V 1 base short and J 3 bases short, with 7 bases between. Germline-derived CDR1 and CDR2 are SGHTA and FQGTGA. The length of the CDR3 is 13 residues. CDR3 sequence: CASSLRRNYEQYF. CDR3 coding DNA: TGTGCCAGCAGCTTAAGGCGGAACTACGAGCAGTACTTC.

The chain joins TRBV19 to TRBJ2-7, with D maybe TRBD1 (5 bases). CDR3 length equals 14 residues. V dropped 5 bases and J dropped 4 bases, with 15 bases sitting between them. CDR1 is LNHDA, CDR2 SQIVND, per germline (reference sequence). CDR3 nucleotides: TGTGCCAGTAGTGTGCAGGGATCAACTTACGAGCAGTACTTC. Translating it yields CASSVQGSTYEQYF.

This sequence joins TRBV7-9 and TRBJ1-1; tentative D call: TRBD1 (5 bases). Trimming took 4 bases from V and 7 from J, leaving 22 bases between them. From germline, CDR1 is SEHNR and CDR2 FQNEAQ (reference sequence). CDR3 length: 16 amino acids. The CDR3 nucleotides read TGTGCCAGCAGCTCACTAAAAACCTCAAGGGGTGGTGAAGCTTTCTTT. The encoded protein is CASSSLKTSRGGEAFF.

This clone came up once. The chain has TRBV4-3 and TRBJ1-4; D perhaps matches TRBD1 (6 bases). V was trimmed by 0 bases and J by 6 bases, leaving 17 bases between them. This CDR3 region has 17 residues. Looked up from germline, CDR1 is LGHNA and CDR2 is YSLEER. The CDR3 DNA follows: TGCGCCAGCAGCCAAGATTTTTTGCCAGGGGCAGATGAAAAACTGTTTTTT. Translation: CASSQDFLPGADEKLFF.

This clone has only one observation. The V gene is TRBV2, the J gene TRBJ2-7; 7 nucleotides line up with TRBD1. CDR3 length equals 15 residues. The germline CDR1 and CDR2 sequences are SNHLY and FYNNEI. After removal of 6 bases from V and 4 bases from J, the junction contained 12 bases not matched to a gene. CDR3 bases: TGTGCCAGCAGCGCTAGGGGACAGACATTATACGAGCAGTACTTC. This codes for CASSARGQTLYEQYF.

The CDR3 DNA reads TGTGCCAGCAGCGTAGCTCAGGGATCAGGAAACACCATATATTTT. Translating it yields CASSVAQGSGNTIYF. The rearrangement uses TRBV9 and TRBJ1-3; D may be TRBD1 (5 bases). This CDR3 region has 15 residues. V lost 0 bases and J lost 4, with 11 bases in between. CDR1 SGDLS and CDR2 YYNGEE come from the germline V gene. Filled out from reference TRBV9 and TRBJ1-3, the complete variable domain reads DSGVTQTPKHLITATGQRVTLRCSPRSGDLSVYWYQQSLDQGLQFLIQYYNGEERAKGNILERFSAQQFPDLHSELNLSSLELGDSALYFCASSVAQGSGNTIYFGEGSWLTVV.

V usage is TRBV5-1 and J usage is TRBJ2-1, with D possibly being TRBD1 or TRBD2 (5 bases each). Germline assignment: CDR1 SGHRS and CDR2 YFSETQ. V was trimmed by 1 base and J by 5 bases, leaving 13 bases between them. The CDR3 totals 15 residues. The CDR3 nucleotides read TGCGCCAGCAGCTTGATCGGGGCAGAGAACAATGAGCAGTTCTTC. Protein: CASSLIGAENNEQFF.

This sequence joins TRBV9 and TRBJ1-4; D is perhaps TRBD1 (6 bases). This CDR3 comprises 15 residues. Germline V lookup: CDR1 SGDLS, CDR2 YYNGEE. The germline V and J ends were trimmed by 0 bases and 8 bases, with 14 bases remaining between them. CDR3 nucleotide sequence: TGTGCCAGCAGCGTAGGAAACAGGGTACGGGAAAAACTGTTTTTT. It yields the protein CASSVGNRVREKLFF.

The chain employs TRBV6-5 and TRBJ2-5; D is undetermined. The CDR3 has 13 amino acids. V lost 6 bases and J lost 2, with 10 bases in between. Germline CDR1 and CDR2: MNHEY and SVGAGI. The CDR3 loop reads CASSRYGQETQYF. The CDR3 DNA reads TGTGCCAGCAGCCGCTATGGGCAAGAGACCCAGTACTTC.

This chain links TRBV14 with TRBJ2-1, with TRBD2 matching over 15 bases. CDR3 size: 19 residues. Unmatched junction bases numbered 7, after V lost 0 bases and J lost 4 bases. The germline CDR1 and CDR2 sequences are SGHDN and FVKESK. For the CDR3, the DNA is TGTGCCAGCAGCCAAGATCGAGGGACTAGCGGGGGGCTATACAATGAGCAGTTCTTC. Its translation: CASSQDRGTSGGLYNEQFF.

In its sample, this clone was seen many times. This chain links TRBV7-9 with TRBJ1-5; D gene unclear. V was shortened by 2 bases and J by 6 bases, with 11 bases between the two germline ends. This CDR3 is 14 amino acids long. Germline CDR1 SEHNR, CDR2 FQNEAQ (reference sequence). The CDR3 coding sequence is TGTGCCAGCAGCTTATCAGATGGGCCTCAGCCCCAGCATTTT. This sequence encodes CASSLSDGPQPQHF.

The rearrangement links TRBV7-8 to TRBJ2-7, with 7 nucleotides matching TRBD2. Germline values: CDR1 SGHVS, CDR2 FQNEAQ. CDR3 size: 15 residues. Germline trimming cut 5 bases from V and 3 bases from J; bases unmatched to any gene: 10. The CDR3 sequence is CASSRLAGPDYEQYF. CDR3 nucleotides: TGTGCCAGCAGCAGACTAGCAGGACCCGACTACGAGCAGTACTTC.

The chain couples TRBV7-8 to TRBJ2-5, with D possibly being TRBD1 or TRBD2 (6 bases each). The CDR3 sequence is 15 residues long. In germline, CDR1 is SGHVS, CDR2 FQNEAQ. V was trimmed by 1 base and J by 3 bases, leaving 12 bases between them. The CDR3 loop is CASSLERGAEETQYF. For the CDR3, the DNA is TGTGCCAGCAGCTTAGAAAGGGGGGCGGAAGAGACCCAGTACTTC.

This chain connects TRBV6-5 to TRBJ1-1; no definite D call. The CDR3 has 11 amino acids. CDR1 and CDR2 from the germline V gene are MNHEY and SVGAGI. V was trimmed by 4 bases and J by 5 bases, leaving 5 bases between them. The CDR3 DNA follows: TGTGCCAGCAGTTGGGGTACTGAAGCTTTCTTT. Translated, it gives CASSWGTEAFF.

The rearrangement uses TRBV7-2 and TRBJ1-2; 10 bases align to TRBD1. V trimming: 1 base; J trimming: 5 bases; junction bases outside the gene matches: 4. CDR1 is SGHTA and CDR2 is FQGNSA in the germline V gene. The CDR3 extends over 15 amino acids. For the CDR3, the DNA is TGTGCCAGCAGCTTAGTGGGGACAGGGGATTATGGCTACACCTTC. It is translated as CASSLVGTGDYGYTF.

Details on this clone: Sequence at one end of the junction differs from germline and may be a read error. The CDR3: CASSRTDRTGTEALF. DNA of the CDR3: TGCGCCAGCAGCCGAACGGACAGGACGGGTACTGAAGCGCTCTTT. V is TRBV5-1 and J is TRBJ1-1, with TRBD1 matching over 7 bases. The germline V gene has CDR1 SGHRS and CDR2 YFSETQ. The CDR3 has 15 residues. The variable domain in full, with the rest retrieved from reference TRBV5-1 and TRBJ1-1, is KAGVTQTPRYLIKTRGQQVTLSCSPISGHRSVSWYQQTPGQGLQFLFEYFSETQRNKGNFPGRFSGRQFSNSRSEMNVSTLELGDSALYLCASSRTDRTGTEALFGQGTRLTVV.

This chain joins TRBV11-2 and TRBJ2-7; 9 positions agree with TRBD1. From germline, CDR1 is SGHAT and CDR2 FQNNGV. With 5 bases clipped from V and 5 bases from J, the junction kept 13 bases outside the gene matches. The CDR3 loop spans 16 amino acids. The chain's CDR3 is CASSPRPGQGEHEQYF. DNA for the CDR3: TGTGCCAGCAGCCCCCGACCGGGACAGGGAGAGCACGAGCAGTACTTC.

The chain employs TRBV6-6 and TRBJ1-6; 7 bases align to TRBD1. Germline assignment: CDR1 MNHNY and CDR2 SVGAGI (reference sequence). The CDR3 covers 13 residues. Unmatched junction bases numbered 3, after V lost 7 bases and J lost 6 bases. CDR3 protein: CASKRDSNSPLHF. The CDR3 DNA reads TGTGCCAGCAAACGGGACAGTAATTCACCCCTCCACTTT.

This chain joins TRBV18 and TRBJ1-1; D is ambiguous. V was cut by 0 bases and J by 8 bases, with 13 bases left in between. This CDR3 has 14 residues. Germline CDR1 KGHSH, CDR2 LQKENI. CDR3 sequence: CASSPPVDLGEAFF. As DNA, the CDR3 is TGTGCCAGCTCACCACCGGTGGATTTAGGAGAAGCTTTCTTT.

This clone was counted a single time. The J gene is TRBJ1-2, the V gene TRBV2; no clear D gene. The CDR3 totals 15 residues. CDR1 and CDR2 (germline): SNHLY, FYNNEI. Trimming took 4 bases from V and 8 from J, leaving 20 bases between them. The chain's CDR3 is CASSVKMDLPEGYTF. The DNA of the CDR3 is TGTGCCAGCAGTGTGAAAATGGACCTCCCGGAGGGCTACACCTTC.

This chain connects TRBV20-1 to TRBJ2-5; D possibly corresponds to TRBD1 (5 bases). The V end lost 1 base, the J end lost 6 bases, and 6 bases lay between the germline ends. Germline V gene sequence: CDR1 DFQATT, CDR2 SNEGSKA (reference sequence). CDR3 length: 11 residues. The CDR3 here is CSARVGQTQYF. The CDR3 region has the DNA TGCAGTGCTAGAGTGGGGCAGACCCAGTACTTC.

The rearrangement joins TRBV7-2 to TRBJ2-5; D ambiguous. The germline V gene has CDR1 SGHTA and CDR2 FQGNSA. The CDR3 runs to 13 residues. Trimming left V 1 base short and J 3 bases short, with 6 bases between. CDR3 DNA sequence: TGTGCCAGCAGCTTAGAAGGGAAAGAGACCCAGTACTTC. Amino acids: CASSLEGKETQYF.